The next 31 T cell receptor beta chains were all read from a single sample in a study of beta chain features in type 1 diabetes. Their target antigens are unknown. Study findings and constraints: Shortening of TCRB CDR3s, moderate but significant, appeared in all four CD4+ subsets of Type 1 diabetes patients.

Investigators reverse transcribed all isolated RNA, so they sequenced expressed TCRB transcripts. Assay: immunoSEQ multiplex PCR; the TCRdb copy retains only in-frame clones and omits some. The sample has over 200,000 clones; roughly a tenth are singletons. The sequenced sample consisted of naive CD4+ T cells from blood. These receptors were collected from a man aged 30-40 years with type 1 diabetes.

The CDR3 sequence is CASSLRASGGKYNEQFF. CDR3 bases: TGTGCCAGCAGTTTAAGGGCTAGCGGGGGGAAATACAATGAGCAGTTCTTC. The J gene is TRBJ2-1, the V gene TRBV27, with 11 nucleotides matching TRBD2. The V segment lost 2 bases and the J segment 4 bases; nucleotides outside the gene matches: 7. This CDR3 spans 17 amino acids. From germline, CDR1 is MNHEY and CDR2 SMNVEV (reference sequence).

This chain connects TRBV5-1 to TRBJ1-1, with D perhaps matching TRBD1 (5 bases). V lost 0 bases to trimming and J lost 8 bases, with 11 bases between them. Germline V gene sequence: CDR1 SGHRS, CDR2 YFSETQ. This CDR3 is 13 amino acids long. The CDR3 region is CASSLEVQGEAFF. Written as DNA, the CDR3 is TGCGCCAGCAGCTTGGAGGTCCAGGGAGAAGCTTTCTTT.

The table lists this clone with a few counts. This rearrangement joins TRBV2 to TRBJ2-5; possibly TRBD2 for D (5 bases). The CDR3 extends over 14 amino acids. Germline V gene data show CDR1 as SNHLY and CDR2 as FYNNEI. V was pared by 4 bases and J by 2 bases, with 11 bases between. The CDR3 DNA reads as TGTGCCAGCAGTGTTTACGGACTGCAAGAGACCCAGTACTTC. Translating gives CASSVYGLQETQYF. The full variable domain, its missing parts supplied by reference TRBV2 and TRBJ2-5, is EPEVTQTPSHQVTQMGQEVILRCVPISNHLYFYWYRQILGQKVEFLVSFYNNEISEKSEIFDDQFSVERPDGSNFTLKIRSTKLEDSAMYFCASSVYGLQETQYFGPGTRLLVL.

The sample holds a few counts of this clone. This chain uses TRBV15 with TRBJ1-4; D unresolved. The CDR3 extends over 14 amino acids. Germline CDR1 LNHNV, CDR2 YYDKDF (reference sequence). Trimming took off 3 bases at V and 6 bases at J, with 11 bases between the two ends. The CDR3 loop reads CATSRDLGDEKLFF. The CDR3 DNA reads as TGTGCCACCAGCAGGGACCTCGGGGATGAAAAACTGTTTTTT. The full variable domain, completed using reference TRBV15 and TRBJ1-4, is DAMVIQNPRYQVTQFGKPVTLSCSQTLNHNVMYWYQQKSSQAPKLLFHYYDKDFNNEADTPDNFQSRRPNTSFCFLDIRSPGLGDTAMYLCATSRDLGDEKLFFGSGTQLSVL.

V and J are TRBV4-3 and TRBJ1-6, with D unresolved. Trimming took off 3 bases at V and 7 bases at J, with 10 bases between the two ends. The germline V gene has CDR1 LGHNA and CDR2 YSLEER. The CDR3 contains 14 residues. The CDR3 sequence is CASSQHTENSPLHF. The CDR3 nucleotides are TGCGCCAGCAGCCAGCACACCGAAAATTCACCCCTCCACTTT.

The rearrangement joins TRBV6-6 to TRBJ1-2; D is unclear. Trimming took 8 bases from V and 2 from J, leaving 9 bases between them. The V gene's germline CDR1 is MNHNY and CDR2 SVGAGI (reference sequence). The CDR3 covers 12 residues. The CDR3 spells CASGTGNYGYTF. DNA of the CDR3: TGTGCCAGCGGAACGGGAAACTATGGCTACACCTTC.

The chain uses TRBV29-1 and TRBJ2-1; D perhaps matches TRBD1 (5 bases). Trimming took 0 bases from V and 8 from J, leaving 11 bases between them. The germline CDR1 and CDR2 sequences are SQVTM and ANQGSEA. The CDR3 consists of 13 residues. The CDR3 loop is CSVEDMEGDEQFF. The CDR3, as DNA: TGCAGCGTTGAAGATATGGAAGGGGATGAGCAGTTCTTC.

As regards this clone: Its ends do not fully match the called genes, so a read error is possible. The chain combines TRBV7-7 with TRBJ2-1; 13 nucleotides align to TRBD2. CDR3 length: 15 amino acids. Germline loops: CDR1 SSHAT, CDR2 FNYEAQ (reference sequence). CDR3 in DNA: TGTGCTAGCAGCGCGGGACTAGCGGGGTTCTCTGAGCAGTTCTTC. Encoded protein: CASSAGLAGFSEQFF.

The chain recombines TRBV2 with TRBJ1-1, with 7 bases matching TRBD1. The CDR3 has 12 amino acids. Germline V gene lookup returns CDR1 SNHLY and CDR2 FYNNEI. After removal of 3 bases from V and 7 bases from J, the junction contained 2 bases not matched to a gene. CDR3 region: CASSEGTVEAFF. CDR3 nucleotide sequence: TGTGCCAGCAGTGAGGGGACAGTTGAAGCTTTCTTT.

The chain carries TRBV7-2 and TRBJ2-5; 13 bases align to TRBD2. The CDR3 has 15 amino acids. V gave up 8 bases and J gave up 5 bases; unmatched junction bases: 8. Germline V gene lookup returns CDR1 SGHTA and CDR2 FQGNSA. The CDR3 loop is CASCTSGGARETQYF. DNA of the CDR3: TGTGCCAGCTGTACTAGCGGGGGGGCCCGGGAGACCCAGTACTTC.

This clone was detected only a few times. The chain recombines TRBV18 with TRBJ2-7; 7 bases fit TRBD2. Germline trimming cut 3 bases from V and 0 bases from J; bases unmatched to any gene: 2. The CDR3 sequence is 14 residues long. The germline gives CDR1 KGHSH, CDR2 LQKENI. Here the CDR3 reads CASSPREGSYEQYF. The CDR3 DNA reads as TGTGCCAGCTCACCTAGGGAGGGCTCCTACGAGCAGTACTTC.

There are a few counts of this clone. The gene calls are TRBV21-1 and TRBJ2-7; the DNA was not compared with TRBD2, the D call given in the table. TRBV21-1 is reported as a pseudogene. This CDR3 is 16 amino acids long. The DNA of the CDR3 is TGTGCCAGCAGCAGTCTAAGGGGGGAGGGGAACTACGAGCAGTACTTC. Protein product: CASSSLRGEGNYEQYF.

Only a few counts were recorded for this clone. The chain uses TRBV7-3 and TRBJ2-7; 7 positions agree with TRBD2. Per germline, CDR1 SGHTA and CDR2 FQGTGA. Germline trimming cut 1 base from V and 3 bases from J; bases unmatched to any gene: 6. The CDR3 spans 15 residues. The CDR3 loop reads CASSLSGGRVYEQYF. For the CDR3, the DNA is TGTGCCAGCAGCTTAAGCGGAGGGAGGGTCTACGAGCAGTACTTC.

This clone occurred a few times. The gene calls are TRBV6-5 and TRBJ1-1; 11 bases align to TRBD1. From germline, CDR1 is MNHEY and CDR2 SVGAGI. The CDR3 has 15 amino acids. V was clipped by 0 bases and J by 5 bases; unmatched bases: 2. This chain's CDR3 is CASSYSGQGGTEAFF. Written as DNA, the CDR3 is TGTGCCAGCAGTTACTCGGGACAGGGGGGGACTGAAGCTTTCTTT.

The chain carries TRBV6-5 and TRBJ2-5; D is uncertain. The CDR3 totals 14 residues. The germline V gene encodes CDR1 MNHEY and CDR2 SVGAGI. V was clipped by 4 bases and J by 6 bases, with 15 bases between them. DNA for the CDR3: TGTGCCAGCAGTTCCCCCACAGTCCCCCAGACCCAGTACTTC. This translates into CASSSPTVPQTQYF.

This clone has more than one count but fewer than ten. The CDR3 sequence: CASSLGAPIHAQYF. CDR3 bases: TGCGCCAGCAGCTTGGGGGCCCCTATCCACGCGCAGTACTTC. The gene calls are TRBV5-1 and TRBJ2-7; D is unresolved. The V gene lost 0 bases and the J gene lost 9 bases, with 16 bases spanning the gap. Germline CDR1 reads SGHRS; CDR2 reads YFSETQ. This CDR3 has 14 residues. The variable domain in full, with the rest retrieved from reference TRBV5-1 and TRBJ2-7, is KAGVTQTPRYLIKTRGQQVTLSCSPISGHRSVSWYQQTPGQGLQFLFEYFSETQRNKGNFPGRFSGRQFSNSRSEMNVSTLELGDSALYLCASSLGAPIHAQYFGPGTRLTVT.

The sample holds a few counts of this clone. The CDR3 loop is CASRGTGTNTGELFF. CDR3 in DNA: TGTGCCAGCAGGGGGACAGGGACGAACACCGGGGAGCTGTTTTTT. The gene calls are TRBV28 and TRBJ2-2; TRBD1 matches at 9 bases. V shed 6 bases, J shed 0 bases, and the junction held 2 bases outside the gene matches. The CDR3 runs 15 residues. The V gene's germline CDR1 is MDHEN and CDR2 SYDVKM.

This clone was counted between two and nine times. The chain couples TRBV30 to TRBJ1-3; D is undetermined. The CDR3 runs to 13 residues. V lost 0 bases and J lost 3, with 6 bases in between. Germline V gives CDR1 GTSNPN, CDR2 SVGIG (reference sequence). Written as DNA, the CDR3 is TGTGCCTGGAGTGTCCTCGGTGGAAACACCATATATTTT. Amino acid sequence: CAWSVLGGNTIYF. Full variable domain (remainder filled in from reference TRBV30 and TRBJ1-3): SQTIHQWPATLVQPVGSPLSLECTVEGTSNPNLYWYRQAAGRGLQLLFYSVGIGQISSEVPQNLSASRPQDRQFILSSKKLLLSDSGFYLCAWSVLGGNTIYFGEGSWLTVV.

The chain combines TRBV2 with TRBJ2-5; 8 bases align to TRBD1. Trimming took 7 bases from V and 1 from J; bases not matched to a gene: 8. CDR3 length: 15 residues. Germline CDR1 reads SNHLY; CDR2 reads FYNNEI. The CDR3 here is CASNLDRVSQETQYF. CDR3 sequence (DNA): TGTGCCAGCAACCTGGACAGGGTTTCCCAAGAGACCCAGTACTTC.

This clone appeared a few times. The chain is built from TRBV30 and TRBJ2-7; 8 bases line up with TRBD1. Losses at the gene ends were 5 bases for V and 0 bases for J; bases not matched to a gene: 6. The CDR3 runs to 14 residues. Germline V gives CDR1 GTSNPN, CDR2 SVGIG (reference sequence). The CDR3 DNA follows: TGTGCCTGGGGGCGACAGGGGCTCTCCTACGAGCAGTACTTC. Its translation: CAWGRQGLSYEQYF.

This chain connects TRBV7-2 to TRBJ2-1, with 11 bases that match TRBD2. The CDR3 is made up of 18 amino acids. V gave up 4 bases and J gave up 4 bases; unmatched junction bases: 12. Germline V gives CDR1 SGHTA, CDR2 FQGNSA. CDR3 protein: CASSSYPTSGDLYNEQFF. CDR3 bases: TGTGCCAGCAGCTCGTACCCGACTAGCGGGGATTTATACAATGAGCAGTTCTTC.

This clone was seen a handful of times. This chain uses TRBV5-8 with TRBJ1-2, with 7 positions matching TRBD1. The CDR3 loop spans 15 amino acids. V gave up 6 bases and J gave up 3 bases; unmatched junction bases: 11. From germline, CDR1 is SGHTS and CDR2 YDEGEE. As DNA, the CDR3 is TGTGCCAGCACCCGGGGCAGGGGGGACTACTATGGCTACACCTTC. This codes for CASTRGRGDYYGYTF.

The chain recombines TRBV2 with TRBJ2-5, with D tentatively TRBD2 (5 bases). Trimming took 4 bases from V and 5 from J, leaving 11 bases between them. Germline V CDR1 and CDR2: SNHLY, FYNNEI. The CDR3 length is 13 residues. DNA of the CDR3: TGTGCCAGCAGTGTTTACAGCGGTGAGACCCAGTACTTC. Its protein product is CASSVYSGETQYF.

The chain has TRBV5-1 and TRBJ2-7; 7 bases map to TRBD1. There are 15 residues in the CDR3. V dropped 5 bases and J dropped 0; count of bases not matched to a gene: 8. CDR1 SGHRS and CDR2 YFSETQ come from the germline V gene. The CDR3 DNA follows: TGCGCCAGCAGACAGGGACAGCCAGCCTCCTACGAGCAGTACTTC. This gives the protein CASRQGQPASYEQYF.

This chain joins TRBV7-2 and TRBJ1-5; D is ambiguous. Trimming shortened V by 5 bases and J by 2 bases, and 13 bases separated the two germline ends. Germline values: CDR1 SGHTA, CDR2 FQGNSA. CDR3 length: 15 amino acids. The CDR3 DNA follows: TGTGCCAGCAGCCCTGGGCCGTCGGGCAATCAGCCCCAGCATTTT. This sequence encodes CASSPGPSGNQPQHF.

The rearrangement uses TRBV11-2 and TRBJ2-1; tentative D call: TRBD2 (5 bases). CDR3 size: 13 residues. CDR1 SGHAT and CDR2 FQNNGV come from the germline V gene. V was cut by 4 bases and J by 9 bases, with 13 bases left in between. The CDR3 bases are TGTGCCAGCAGCTCAGGACTGCTCGGTGAGCAGTTCTTC. Its translation: CASSSGLLGEQFF.

The chain carries TRBV18 and TRBJ2-7; a possible D gene is TRBD1 (6 bases). Germline V CDR1 and CDR2: KGHSH, LQKENI. This CDR3 contains 15 residues. Trimming shortened V by 4 bases and J by 2 bases, and 15 bases separated the two germline ends. Written as DNA, the CDR3 is TGTGCCAGCTCACAGTCTACAGGGACGACCTACGAGCAGTACTTC. This codes for CASSQSTGTTYEQYF.

This clone was seen a single time. V usage is TRBV6-5 and J usage is TRBJ1-6; possible D gene TRBD1, 5 bases. Germline V gene lookup returns CDR1 MNHEY and CDR2 SVGAGI. The germline V and J ends were trimmed by 0 bases and 8 bases, with 11 bases remaining between them. The CDR3 is made up of 15 amino acids. CDR3 bases: TGTGCCAGCAGTTACTCTTGGACATTAGATTCACCCCTCCACTTT. It yields the protein CASSYSWTLDSPLHF.

The CDR3 bases are TGTGCCGGACAGGGGGCACCCTATGGCTACACCTTC. Amino acid sequence: CAGQGAPYGYTF. The chain has TRBV30 and TRBJ1-2; the match to TRBD1 covers 11 bases. The germline CDR1 and CDR2 sequences are GTSNPN and SVGIG (reference sequence). The CDR3 runs 12 residues. V lost 8 bases and J lost 4; bases outside the gene matches: 3.

The gene calls are TRBV9 and TRBJ2-7, with 8 bases aligning to TRBD1. Germline CDR1 is SGDLS and CDR2 is YYNGEE. V lost 3 bases to trimming and J lost 1 base; unmatched junction nucleotides: 9. The CDR3 sequence is 16 residues long. CDR3 protein: CASSAEDRGLSYEQYF. The CDR3 DNA sequence: TGTGCCAGCAGCGCAGAAGACAGGGGCCTTTCCTACGAGCAGTACTTC.

A few counts support this clone. This sequence joins TRBV10-2 and TRBJ1-2; 8 bases are shared with TRBD1. This CDR3 region has 15 residues. Germline V gives CDR1 WSHSY, CDR2 SAAADI. Unmatched junction bases numbered 9, after V lost 6 bases and J lost 3 bases. The CDR3 loop is CASSQSLQGDYGYTF. The DNA of the CDR3 is TGCGCCAGCAGCCAGTCATTACAGGGGGACTATGGCTACACCTTC.